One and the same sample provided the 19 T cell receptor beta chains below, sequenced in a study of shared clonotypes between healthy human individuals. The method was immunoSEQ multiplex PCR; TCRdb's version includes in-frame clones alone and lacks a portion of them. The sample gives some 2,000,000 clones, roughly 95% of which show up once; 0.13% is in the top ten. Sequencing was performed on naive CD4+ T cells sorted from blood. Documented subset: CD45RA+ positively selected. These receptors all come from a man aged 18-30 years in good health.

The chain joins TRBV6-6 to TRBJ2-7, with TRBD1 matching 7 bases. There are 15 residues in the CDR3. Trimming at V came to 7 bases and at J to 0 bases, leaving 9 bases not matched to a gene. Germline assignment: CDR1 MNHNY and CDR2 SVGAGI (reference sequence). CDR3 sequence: CASTAGDSLSYEQYF. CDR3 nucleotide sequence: TGTGCCAGCACTGCAGGGGACAGTCTCTCCTACGAGCAGTACTTC.

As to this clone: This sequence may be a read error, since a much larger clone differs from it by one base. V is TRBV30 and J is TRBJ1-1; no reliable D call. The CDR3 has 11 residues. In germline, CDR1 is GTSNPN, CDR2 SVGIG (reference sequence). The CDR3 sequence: CAGSVYTEAFF. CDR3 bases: TGTGCCGGGAGTGTTTACACTGAAGCTTTCTTT.

In DNA, the CDR3 is TGTGCCAGCAGTTACTCGGGGGGGCCAGGCAAAAACATTCAGTACTTC. This sequence encodes CASSYSGGPGKNIQYF. The rearrangement joins TRBV6-5 to TRBJ2-4, with D possibly TRBD2 on 7 matching bases. There are 16 residues in the CDR3. CDR1 and CDR2 from the germline V gene are MNHEY and SVGAGI. Between the trimmed V and J ends, which lost 0 bases and 3 bases, there was a span of 12 bases.

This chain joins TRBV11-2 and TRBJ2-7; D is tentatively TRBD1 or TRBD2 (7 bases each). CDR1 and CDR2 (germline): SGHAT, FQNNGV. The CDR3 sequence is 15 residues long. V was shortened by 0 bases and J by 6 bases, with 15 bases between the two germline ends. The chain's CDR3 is CASSLEAGGGTEQYF. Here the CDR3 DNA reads TGTGCCAGCAGCTTAGAGGCAGGGGGGGGTACCGAGCAGTACTTC.

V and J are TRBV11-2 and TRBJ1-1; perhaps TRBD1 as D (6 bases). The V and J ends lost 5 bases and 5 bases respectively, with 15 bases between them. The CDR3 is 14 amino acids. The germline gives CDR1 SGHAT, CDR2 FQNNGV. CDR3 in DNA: TGTGCCAGCAGCCCGGGGGCAGGGAGGACTGAAGCTTTCTTT. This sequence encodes CASSPGAGRTEAFF.

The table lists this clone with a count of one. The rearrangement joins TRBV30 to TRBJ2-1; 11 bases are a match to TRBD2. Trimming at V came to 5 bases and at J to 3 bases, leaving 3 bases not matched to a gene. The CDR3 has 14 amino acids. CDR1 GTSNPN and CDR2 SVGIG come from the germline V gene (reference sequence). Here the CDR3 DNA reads TGTGCCTGGGAGACTAGCGGGAACTACAATGAGCAGTTCTTC. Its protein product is CAWETSGNYNEQFF.

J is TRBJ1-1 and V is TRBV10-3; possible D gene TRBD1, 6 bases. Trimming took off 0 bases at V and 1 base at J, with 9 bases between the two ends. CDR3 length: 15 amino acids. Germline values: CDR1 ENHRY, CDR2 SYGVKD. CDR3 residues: CAISESGGGNTEAFF. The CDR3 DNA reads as TGTGCCATCAGTGAGTCGGGAGGGGGGAACACTGAAGCTTTCTTT.

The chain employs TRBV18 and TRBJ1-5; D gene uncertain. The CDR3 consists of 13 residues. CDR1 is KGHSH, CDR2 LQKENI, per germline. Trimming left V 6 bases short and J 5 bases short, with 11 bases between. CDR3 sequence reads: CASSLNLDQPQHF. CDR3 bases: TGTGCCAGCTCCCTAAACCTCGATCAGCCCCAGCATTTT. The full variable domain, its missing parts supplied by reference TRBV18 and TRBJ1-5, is NAGVMQNPRHLVRRRGQEARLRCSPMKGHSHVYWYRQLPEEGLKFMVYLQKENIIDESGMPKERFSAEFPKEGPSILRIQQVVRGDSAAYFCASSLNLDQPQHFGDGTRLSIL.

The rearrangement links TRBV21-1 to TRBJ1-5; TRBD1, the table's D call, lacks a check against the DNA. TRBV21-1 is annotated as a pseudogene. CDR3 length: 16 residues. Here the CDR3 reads CASRDTGGSGNQPQHF. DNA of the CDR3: TGTGCCAGCAGGGATACAGGGGGCTCCGGCAATCAGCCCCAGCATTTT.

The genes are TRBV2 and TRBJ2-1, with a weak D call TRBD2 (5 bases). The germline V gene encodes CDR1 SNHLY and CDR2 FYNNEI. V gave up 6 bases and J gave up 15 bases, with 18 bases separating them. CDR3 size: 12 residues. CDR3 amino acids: CASSALARLGFF. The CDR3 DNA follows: TGTGCCAGCAGCGCTTTAGCGCGTCTTGGGTTCTTC.

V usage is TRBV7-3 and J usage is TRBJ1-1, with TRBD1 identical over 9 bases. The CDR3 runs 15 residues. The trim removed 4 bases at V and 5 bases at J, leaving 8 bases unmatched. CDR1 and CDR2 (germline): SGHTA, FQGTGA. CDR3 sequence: CASSSSQGARTEAFF. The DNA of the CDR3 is TGTGCCAGCAGCTCGTCACAGGGGGCGAGGACTGAAGCTTTCTTT. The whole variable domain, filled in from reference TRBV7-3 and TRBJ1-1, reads GAGVSQTPSNKVTEKGKYVELRCDPISGHTALYWYRQSLGQGPEFLIYFQGTGAADDSGLPNDRFFAVRPEGSVSTLKIQRTERGDSAVYLCASSSSQGARTEAFFGQGTRLTVV.

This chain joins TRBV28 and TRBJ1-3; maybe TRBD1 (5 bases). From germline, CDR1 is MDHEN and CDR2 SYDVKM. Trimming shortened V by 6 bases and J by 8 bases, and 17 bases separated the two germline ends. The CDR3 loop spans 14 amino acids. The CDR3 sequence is CASSSISPRDTIYF. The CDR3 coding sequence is TGTGCCAGCAGCTCCATTTCCCCCAGGGACACCATATATTTT.

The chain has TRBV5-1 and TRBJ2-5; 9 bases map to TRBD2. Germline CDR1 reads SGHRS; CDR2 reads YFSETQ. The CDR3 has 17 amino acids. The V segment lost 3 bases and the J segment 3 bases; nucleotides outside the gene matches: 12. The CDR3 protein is CASSWPTLAGREETQYF. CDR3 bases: TGCGCCAGCAGCTGGCCGACTCTAGCGGGAAGGGAAGAGACCCAGTACTTC. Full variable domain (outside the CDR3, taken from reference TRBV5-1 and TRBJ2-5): KAGVTQTPRYLIKTRGQQVTLSCSPISGHRSVSWYQQTPGQGLQFLFEYFSETQRNKGNFPGRFSGRQFSNSRSEMNVSTLELGDSALYLCASSWPTLAGREETQYFGPGTRLLVL.

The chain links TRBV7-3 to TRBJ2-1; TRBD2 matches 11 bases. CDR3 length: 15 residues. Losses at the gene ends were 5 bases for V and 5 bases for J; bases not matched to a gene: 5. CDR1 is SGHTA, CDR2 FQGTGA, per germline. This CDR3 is CASSATSGANNEQFF. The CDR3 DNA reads TGTGCCAGCAGCGCGACTAGCGGGGCCAACAATGAGCAGTTCTTC.

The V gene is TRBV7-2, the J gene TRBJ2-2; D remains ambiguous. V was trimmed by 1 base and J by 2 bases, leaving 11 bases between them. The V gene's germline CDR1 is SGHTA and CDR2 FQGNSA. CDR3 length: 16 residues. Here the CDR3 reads CASSLGQALNTGELFF. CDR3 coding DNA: TGTGCCAGCAGCTTAGGGCAGGCACTCAACACCGGGGAGCTGTTTTTT.

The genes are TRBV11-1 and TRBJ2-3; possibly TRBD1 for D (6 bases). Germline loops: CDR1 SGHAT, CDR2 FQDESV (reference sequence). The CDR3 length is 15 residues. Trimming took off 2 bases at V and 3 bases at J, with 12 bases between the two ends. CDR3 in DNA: TGTGCCAGCAGCTTATCCAGGGGTAGGACAGATACGCAGTATTTT. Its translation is CASSLSRGRTDTQYF.

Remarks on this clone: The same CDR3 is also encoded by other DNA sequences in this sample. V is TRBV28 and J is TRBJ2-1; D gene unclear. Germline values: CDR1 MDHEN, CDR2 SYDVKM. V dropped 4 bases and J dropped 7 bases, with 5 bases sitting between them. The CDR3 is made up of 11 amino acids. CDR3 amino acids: CASSSLNEQFF. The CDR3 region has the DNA TGTGCCAGCAGTTCACTAAATGAGCAGTTCTTC.

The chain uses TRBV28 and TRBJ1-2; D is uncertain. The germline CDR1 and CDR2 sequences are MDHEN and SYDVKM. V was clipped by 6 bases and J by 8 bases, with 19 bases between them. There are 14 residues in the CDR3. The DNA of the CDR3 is TGTGCCAGCAGAACCCTCGCGGTCGGTGGAGGCTACACCTTC. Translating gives CASRTLAVGGGYTF.

CDR3 coding DNA: TGTGCCAGCAGCGGGACCTCTGGAGGCTCTGGAAACACCATATATTTT. This sequence encodes CASSGTSGGSGNTIYF. The V gene is TRBV9, the J gene TRBJ1-3; unclear D gene. Trimming pared 3 bases from V and 0 bases from J, leaving 13 bases between. The CDR3 is 16 amino acids. Germline loops: CDR1 SGDLS, CDR2 YYNGEE.